This TCR beta chain comes out of a study of CXCR3-negative and CXCR3-positive naive CD8 T cells. Study-level results: Within a donor, both naive subsets shared TRBV-TRBJ usage, unlike memory cells. The TRB CDR3s that CXCR3-positive naive cells carried were more hydrophobic than those of CXCR3-negative naive cells. Memory CD8+ cells had much lower diversity, and both naive subsets had comparably high diversity.

Preparation of TRB cDNA libraries relied on 5' RACE carrying UMI labels. Reanalyzing the 5' RACE reads, TCRdb keeps one entry per CDR3 protein, without DNA. Recorded for this sample: approximately 100,000 distinct CDR3 sequences. The CDR3 consists of 16 residues. Germline-derived CDR1 and CDR2 are PRHDT and FYEKMQ (reference sequence). Every CD8+ subset sample held some 300,000 flow-sorted cells, done in triplicate. CD45RO-CCR7+CD27+CD95- expression identified naive CD8+ T cells. A remark on this clonotype: Its antigen is as yet unknown.

The chain is built from TRBV13 and TRBJ1-1. The sample taken for sequencing was naive CXCR3+ CD8+ T cells from blood. Documented subset: CD45RO-CCR7+CD27+CD95- naive CD8+ T cells expressing CXCR3 (TNR3+). The sequence was obtained from a human donor in good health. Some clones in this sample may be carry-over from other donors' samples. CDR3 region: CASSLTGTGMNTEAFF.